Shown below are 31 T cell receptor beta chains from a single sample sequenced in a study of blood T cell repertoires in COVID-19. TCRdb's table, derived via immunoSEQ multiplex PCR, lists solely in-frame clones and lacks some. The profile shows 200,000 to 300,000 clones, around 83% of them singletons. Sequenced sample: peripheral blood. These receptors originate from a man aged 35-49 years who had recovered from COVID-19.

This chain connects TRBV4-3 to TRBJ1-6, with TRBD1 matching 8 bases. Germline V gene lookup returns CDR1 LGHNA and CDR2 YSLEER. The CDR3 has 19 amino acids. V was clipped by 3 bases and J by 0 bases; unmatched bases: 10. CDR3 sequence reads: CASSQDTGGLSSYNSPLHF. CDR3 nucleotides: TGCGCCAGCAGCCAGGATACAGGGGGTCTGAGCTCCTATAATTCACCCCTCCACTTT.

The chain employs TRBV5-4 and TRBJ2-1; a weak D match, TRBD2 (6 bases). The CDR3 length is 13 residues. In germline, CDR1 is SGHNT, CDR2 YYREEE (reference sequence). V was trimmed by 1 base and J by 9 bases, leaving 11 bases between them. The CDR3 DNA reads as TGTGCCAGCAGCTTGAGCGCCGGGAGTGAGCAGTTCTTC. Residues: CASSLSAGSEQFF.

The chain links TRBV6-1 to TRBJ2-7; tentative D call: TRBD1 (5 bases). There are 16 residues in the CDR3. The germline V gene encodes CDR1 MNHNS and CDR2 SASEGT. Trimming removed 3 bases from V and 1 base from J, with 16 bases in between. The CDR3 is CASSDLAGWDSYEQYF. CDR3 in DNA: TGTGCCAGCAGTGATTTGGCAGGGTGGGATTCCTACGAGCAGTACTTC.

The chain uses TRBV12-5 and TRBJ2-2, with unresolved D. Germline values: CDR1 LGHNT, CDR2 FRNRAP. This CDR3 is built from 15 residues. V dropped 3 bases and J dropped 0 bases, with 8 bases sitting between them. CDR3 DNA sequence: TGTGCTAGTGGTTTAAGTAGAGCGAACACCGGGGAGCTGTTTTTT. It yields the protein CASGLSRANTGELFF.

CDR3 DNA sequence: TGTGCCAGCAGCTCCACGGGCGGGAGATTGGAGACCCAGTACTTC. It translates to CASSSTGGRLETQYF. The chain has TRBV11-2 and TRBJ2-5; 7 positions match TRBD2. V trimming: 4 bases; J trimming: 5 bases; junction bases outside the gene matches: 10. The V gene's germline CDR1 is SGHAT and CDR2 FQNNGV. There are 15 residues in the CDR3.

The V call is TRBV29-1, the J call TRBJ2-1; D uncertain. The CDR3 has 14 residues. With 3 bases removed from V and 0 bases from J, the gap between germline ends came to 9 bases. The germline gives CDR1 SQVTM, CDR2 ANQGSEA. The CDR3 sequence: CSVEGLGSYNEQFF. The DNA of the CDR3 is TGCAGCGTTGAGGGCCTTGGCTCCTACAATGAGCAGTTCTTC.

The rearrangement uses TRBV5-1 and TRBJ2-3; TRBD2 might be the D (6 bases). CDR1 is SGHRS and CDR2 is YFSETQ in the germline V gene. Trimming cost V 5 bases and J 0 bases, with 16 bases left between them. The CDR3 totals 16 residues. The CDR3 nucleotides read TGCGCCAGCAGTCCAGGACTACGTTCTAGCACAGATACGCAGTATTTT. This encodes CASSPGLRSSTDTQYF.

This clone was observed a handful of times. The CDR3 reads CASSSRWGTGETQYF. CDR3 coding DNA: TGTGCCAGCAGCTCAAGGTGGGGCACCGGGGAGACCCAGTACTTC. V gene TRBV7-9 combines with J gene TRBJ2-5; perhaps TRBD1 as D (5 bases). CDR1 is SEHNR, CDR2 FQNEAQ, per germline (reference sequence). The length of the CDR3 is 15 residues. Deletions cut 4 bases from V and 5 bases from J, with 17 bases between.

This chain joins TRBV4-3 and TRBJ2-6, with TRBD1 matching over 7 bases. This CDR3 has 20 residues. Germline V gives CDR1 LGHNA, CDR2 YSLEER. V was clipped by 0 bases and J by 1 base; unmatched bases: 12. The CDR3 is CASSQDDLGTVRSGANVLTF. The CDR3 nucleotides read TGCGCCAGCAGCCAAGATGATCTTGGGACAGTAAGATCTGGGGCCAACGTCCTGACTTTC.

This rearrangement joins TRBV6-5 to TRBJ2-3; D uncertain. V was clipped by 5 bases and J by 9 bases, with 18 bases between them. The CDR3 spans 14 residues. In germline, CDR1 is MNHEY, CDR2 SVGAGI. The CDR3 coding sequence is TGTGCCAGCAGTCCGCATCCGACACAGATAACGCAGTATTTT. Its protein product is CASSPHPTQITQYF.

The chain is built from TRBV24-1 and TRBJ2-2; 15 nucleotides line up with TRBD2. The CDR3 loop spans 18 amino acids. Trimming cost V 0 bases and J 5 bases; bases outside gene matches: 3. The germline CDR1 and CDR2 sequences are KGHDR and SFDVKD. The CDR3 protein is CATSDLPGLAGGTGELFF. CDR3 nucleotides: TGTGCCACCAGTGATTTGCCGGGACTAGCGGGGGGAACCGGGGAGCTGTTTTTT.

The chain recombines TRBV7-6 with TRBJ1-3; D gene uncertain. Trimming cost V 0 bases and J 0 bases, with 6 bases left between them. This CDR3 comprises 15 residues. Germline V lookup: CDR1 SGHVS, CDR2 FNYEAQ. The CDR3 DNA sequence: TGTGCCAGCAGCTTAGCTGCGAGCTCTGGAAACACCATATATTTT. Amino acid sequence: CASSLAASSGNTIYF.

The V call is TRBV5-4, the J call TRBJ2-7; 11 bases map to TRBD1. The V gene end was trimmed by 7 bases and the J gene end by 6 bases; junction bases not matched to a gene: 6. CDR1 and CDR2 (germline): SGHNT, YYREEE (reference sequence). The CDR3 covers 13 residues. This CDR3 reads CASRMDRGPEQYF. The CDR3 nucleotides read TGTGCCAGCCGTATGGACAGGGGGCCCGAGCAGTACTTC. The entire variable domain, with the rest obtained from reference TRBV5-4 and TRBJ2-7, is as follows: ETGVTQSPTHLIKTRGQQVTLRCSSQSGHNTVSWYQQALGQGPQFIFQYYREEENGRGNFPPRFSGLQFPNYSSELNVNALELDDSALYLCASRMDRGPEQYFGPGTRLTVT.

This chain links TRBV3-1 (or the pseudogene TRBV3-2) with TRBJ2-7; perhaps TRBD2 as D (6 bases). This CDR3 is built from 16 residues. V was pared by 4 bases and J by 4 bases, with 20 bases between. CDR1 LGHDT and CDR2 YNNKEL come from the germline V gene (reference sequence). This CDR3 is CASSPPRGGAGYEQYF. The DNA of the CDR3 is TGTGCCAGCAGCCCCCCTAGGGGCGGGGCGGGATACGAGCAGTACTTC.

This chain connects TRBV9 to TRBJ2-5; D perhaps matches TRBD1 (5 bases). Trimming took 0 bases from V and 2 from J, leaving 14 bases between them. Germline V gene lookup returns CDR1 SGDLS and CDR2 YYNGEE. This CDR3 is 16 amino acids long. CDR3 in amino acids: CASSVGAVGEQETQYF. The CDR3 region has the DNA TGTGCCAGCAGCGTAGGGGCAGTAGGGGAACAAGAGACCCAGTACTTC.

In this sample, this clone turned up once. This rearrangement joins TRBV7-8 to TRBJ2-5; D uncertain. The CDR3 has 16 residues. Trimming left V 3 bases short and J 4 bases short, with 18 bases between. Germline-derived CDR1 and CDR2 are SGHVS and FQNEAQ. CDR3 sequence (DNA): TGTGCCAGCAGCTTTATGGAGTCTGCGTCGGGAGAGACCCAGTACTTC. It encodes CASSFMESASGETQYF.

This clone was seen only a few times. The J gene is TRBJ1-1, the V gene TRBV12-5; D ambiguous. CDR1 is LGHNT, CDR2 FRNRAP, per germline. V was pared by 2 bases and J by 6 bases, with 4 bases between. This CDR3 spans 11 amino acids. The CDR3 coding sequence is TGTGCTAGTGGTTTGATCGCTGAAGCTTTCTTT. This codes for CASGLIAEAFF.

V usage is TRBV27 and J usage is TRBJ1-2; TRBD1 agrees at 7 bases. This CDR3 has 15 residues. Germline CDR1 reads MNHEY; CDR2 reads SMNVEV (reference sequence). J gave up 2 bases and V 3 bases, and 6 bases lay outside the gene matches. CDR3 nucleotides: TGTGCCAGCAGTTTGGGGGACAGAGCAAACTATGGCTACACCTTC. The encoded protein is CASSLGDRANYGYTF.

The chain uses TRBV6-5 and TRBJ1-6, with a possible D match to TRBD1 (5 bases). The V end was cut by 0 bases, the J end by 9 bases, with 9 bases between. The CDR3 length is 14 residues. Germline V gene sequence: CDR1 MNHEY, CDR2 SVGAGI. CDR3 nucleotides: TGTGCCAGCAGTTACTCGCAGGGCACTTCACCCCTCCACTTT. It yields the protein CASSYSQGTSPLHF.

CDR3 sequence reads: CASSDTDRTLSYEQYF. The CDR3 DNA reads as TGTGCCAGCAGTGACACGGACAGAACCCTTAGCTACGAGCAGTACTTC. J is TRBJ2-7 and V is TRBV6-1; D may be TRBD1 (6 bases). The CDR3 is 16 residues long. The V end was cut by 3 bases, the J end by 3 bases, with 18 bases between. Germline V gives CDR1 MNHNS, CDR2 SASEGT.

The chain has TRBV5-4 and TRBJ1-2; 7 positions match TRBD1. Trimming at V came to 5 bases and at J to 6 bases, leaving 16 bases not matched to a gene. Germline V gene sequence: CDR1 SGHNT, CDR2 YYREEE (reference sequence). CDR3 size: 16 residues. The DNA for the CDR3 is TGTGCCAGCAGATCCAGGGGGTTTGGAAAAGGAGATGGCTACACCTTC. Translated: CASRSRGFGKGDGYTF. The full variable domain, its missing parts supplied by reference TRBV5-4 and TRBJ1-2, is ETGVTQSPTHLIKTRGQQVTLRCSSQSGHNTVSWYQQALGQGPQFIFQYYREEENGRGNFPPRFSGLQFPNYSSELNVNALELDDSALYLCASRSRGFGKGDGYTFGSGTRLTVV.

CDR3 sequence reads: CASSWTGPYEQYF. The CDR3, as DNA: TGTGCCAGCAGTTGGACAGGGCCCTACGAGCAGTACTTC. The chain carries TRBV12-3 or TRBV12-4 and TRBJ2-7, with 8 bases aligning to TRBD1. The CDR3 contains 13 residues. Trimming took 4 bases from V and 2 from J; bases not matched to a gene: 1.

The J gene is TRBJ2-1, the V gene TRBV5-8; 11 nucleotides align to TRBD1. The CDR3 runs 14 residues. Germline V gene lookup returns CDR1 SGHTS and CDR2 YDEGEE. V shed 4 bases and J 7 bases; nucleotides not matched to a gene: 4. The CDR3 is CASSHRDRGNEQFF. CDR3 DNA: TGTGCCAGCAGCCACCGGGACAGGGGGAATGAGCAGTTCTTC.

J is TRBJ2-2 and V is TRBV28, with 10 bases fitting TRBD1. The germline gives CDR1 MDHEN, CDR2 SYDVKM. This CDR3 is built from 16 residues. Germline trimming cut 7 bases from V and 5 bases from J; bases unmatched to any gene: 10. The CDR3 spells CASTPGDRGGTGELFF. As DNA, the CDR3 is TGTGCCAGCACCCCTGGGGACAGGGGAGGTACCGGGGAGCTGTTTTTT.

About this clone: A junction end diverges from the germline sequence, so it may reflect a read error. The chain combines TRBV7-7 with TRBJ2-5; TRBD1 is a possible D gene (6 bases). The CDR3 is made up of 13 amino acids. Germline V lookup: CDR1 SSHAT, CDR2 FNYEAQ (reference sequence). CDR3 residues: CASSSTGTETQYF. The CDR3 nucleotides are TGTGCTAGCAGCTCGACAGGAACCGAGACCCAGTACTTC. Using reference TRBV7-7 and TRBJ2-5 for the parts outside the CDR3, the full variable domain is GAGVSQSPRYKVTKRGQDVTLRCDPISSHATLYWYQQALGQGPEFLTYFNYEAQPDKSGLPSDRFSAERPEGSISTLTIQRTEQRDSAMYRCASSSTGTETQYFGPGTRLLVL.

This chain joins TRBV11-2 and TRBJ1-2; D unclear. Germline CDR1 and CDR2: SGHAT and FQNNGV. V gave up 5 bases and J gave up 2 bases, with 15 bases separating them. The CDR3 is 15 residues long. Here the CDR3 DNA reads TGTGCCAGCAGCCCAGACCCTAACGGGAACTATGGCTACACCTTC. Its protein is CASSPDPNGNYGYTF.

V usage is TRBV5-1 and J usage is TRBJ2-3; TRBD1 matches 8 bases. Trimming at V came to 4 bases and at J to 1 base, leaving 5 bases not matched to a gene. CDR1 SGHRS and CDR2 YFSETQ come from the germline V gene. The length of the CDR3 is 15 residues. Here the CDR3 reads CASSVTGAGTDTQYF. The CDR3 DNA reads TGCGCCAGCAGCGTGACAGGGGCCGGCACAGATACGCAGTATTTT.

This chain connects TRBV18 to TRBJ1-2, with D perhaps matching TRBD1 (5 bases). With 6 bases removed from V and 7 bases from J, the gap between germline ends came to 18 bases. Per the germline V gene, CDR1 is KGHSH and CDR2 is LQKENI. CDR3 length: 14 amino acids. CDR3 DNA: TGTGCCAGCTCTGAAACGGGACTCGTGGCTGGCTACACCTTC. Its protein product is CASSETGLVAGYTF.

The genes are TRBV6-2 or TRBV6-3 and TRBJ2-7; 7 bases map to TRBD2. In germline, CDR1 is MNHEY, CDR2 SVGEGT. The junction had 3 bases not matched to a gene; V was cut back by 4 bases and J by 0 bases. This CDR3 region has 14 residues. Here the CDR3 reads CASSWGRASYEQYF. CDR3 nucleotide sequence: TGTGCCAGCAGTTGGGGGAGGGCCTCCTACGAGCAGTACTTC.

This chain uses TRBV7-9 with TRBJ2-1, with 8 bases that match TRBD2. CDR1 is SEHNR, CDR2 FQNEAQ, per germline (reference sequence). Losses at the gene ends were 5 bases for V and 8 bases for J; bases not matched to a gene: 14. This CDR3 is 16 amino acids long. CDR3 nucleotides: TGTGCCAGCAGCCCGGCGGGCGGGAGGAGGAAGCATGAGCAGTTCTTC. Protein product: CASSPAGGRRKHEQFF.

The CDR3 DNA is TGTGCCAGCAGCACACGGGCCCAAAGGGACTCCGAGCAGTACTTC. Encoded protein: CASSTRAQRDSEQYF. This chain connects TRBV5-4 to TRBJ2-7, with D maybe TRBD2 (6 bases). CDR3 length: 15 residues. In germline, CDR1 is SGHNT, CDR2 YYREEE (reference sequence). V lost 4 bases to trimming and J lost 6 bases, with 20 bases between them.